The 8 T cell receptor beta chains presented below share a single source sample, sequenced in a study of blood T cell repertoires in COVID-19. The repertoire was sequenced with immunoSEQ multiplex PCR; TCRdb's copy has only in-frame clones and lacks some. The table records around 340,000 clones, approximately 82% of them present only once. Sequencing was carried out using peripheral blood. The receptors stem from a man aged 25 to 45 with active or convalescent COVID-19.

This clone came up many times. This chain joins TRBV12-3 or TRBV12-4 and TRBJ1-6; D ambiguous. This CDR3 contains 13 residues. V was pared by 3 bases and J by 7 bases, with 7 bases between. The chain's CDR3 is CASSFVQNSPLHF. CDR3 in DNA: TGTGCCAGCAGTTTTGTACAGAATTCACCCCTCCACTTT.

This rearrangement joins TRBV18 to TRBJ1-1; 11 positions agree with TRBD1. The CDR3 has 13 amino acids. V shed 3 bases, J shed 11 bases, and the junction held 5 bases outside the gene matches. Germline V gene lookup returns CDR1 KGHSH and CDR2 LQKENI. This CDR3 reads CASSPGQGEGAFF. CDR3 DNA sequence: TGTGCCAGCTCACCGGGACAGGGGGAAGGGGCTTTCTTT.

The rearrangement links TRBV7-2 to TRBJ1-2, with D possibly TRBD1 on 5 matching bases. From germline, CDR1 is SGHTA and CDR2 FQGNSA. Trimming cost V 5 bases and J 9 bases, with 13 bases left between them. The CDR3 sequence is 12 residues long. CDR3 region: CASSPSRASYTF. As DNA, the CDR3 is TGTGCCAGCAGCCCCAGCAGGGCGAGCTACACCTTC.

The V call is TRBV5-6, the J call TRBJ1-1; D is uncertain. Germline lookup yields CDR1 SGHDT and CDR2 YYEEEE. This CDR3 region has 16 residues. The V end lost 0 bases, the J end lost 3 bases, and 15 bases lay between the germline ends. The CDR3 coding sequence is TGTGCCAGCAGCTTGGCCCGGTTCTCCGCGGACACTGAAGCTTTCTTT. It yields the protein CASSLARFSADTEAFF.

This clone showed up just once. The CDR3 DNA is TGTGCCAGCAGTGAAGCGATAACGAGGCCGGCCGGGGAGCTGTTTTTT. Amino acids: CASSEAITRPAGELFF. The chain recombines TRBV2 with TRBJ2-2; D is unclear. The germline gives CDR1 SNHLY, CDR2 FYNNEI. With 0 bases removed from V and 6 bases from J, the gap between germline ends came to 14 bases. This CDR3 spans 16 amino acids.

On this clone: Distinct nucleotide sequences in the sample also encode this CDR3. The rearrangement links TRBV27 to TRBJ2-7; D perhaps matches TRBD2 (5 bases). The CDR3 consists of 13 residues. Germline CDR1 reads MNHEY; CDR2 reads SMNVEV (reference sequence). Trimming pared 3 bases from V and 1 base from J, leaving 7 bases between. CDR3 amino acids: CASSFRGSYEQYF. CDR3 DNA sequence: TGTGCCAGCAGTTTCAGAGGGTCCTACGAGCAGTACTTC.

The table lists this clone with a count of one. The chain is built from TRBV6-5 and TRBJ2-3, with 13 bases identical to TRBD2. The CDR3 extends over 14 amino acids. V shed 10 bases, J shed 5 bases, and the junction held 6 bases outside the gene matches. Germline values: CDR1 MNHEY, CDR2 SVGAGI. This CDR3 reads CATMRTSGGDTQYF. Here the CDR3 DNA reads TGTGCCACAATGAGGACTAGCGGGGGAGATACGCAGTATTTT.

The rearrangement joins TRBV7-2 to TRBJ1-6; D is ambiguous. The CDR3 is 14 amino acids. Trimming removed 0 bases at V and 8 bases at J, with 8 bases between. Germline CDR1 SGHTA, CDR2 FQGNSA. CDR3 loop: CASSLAGRYSPLHF. DNA of the CDR3: TGTGCCAGCAGCTTAGCGGGGAGGTATTCACCCCTCCACTTT.